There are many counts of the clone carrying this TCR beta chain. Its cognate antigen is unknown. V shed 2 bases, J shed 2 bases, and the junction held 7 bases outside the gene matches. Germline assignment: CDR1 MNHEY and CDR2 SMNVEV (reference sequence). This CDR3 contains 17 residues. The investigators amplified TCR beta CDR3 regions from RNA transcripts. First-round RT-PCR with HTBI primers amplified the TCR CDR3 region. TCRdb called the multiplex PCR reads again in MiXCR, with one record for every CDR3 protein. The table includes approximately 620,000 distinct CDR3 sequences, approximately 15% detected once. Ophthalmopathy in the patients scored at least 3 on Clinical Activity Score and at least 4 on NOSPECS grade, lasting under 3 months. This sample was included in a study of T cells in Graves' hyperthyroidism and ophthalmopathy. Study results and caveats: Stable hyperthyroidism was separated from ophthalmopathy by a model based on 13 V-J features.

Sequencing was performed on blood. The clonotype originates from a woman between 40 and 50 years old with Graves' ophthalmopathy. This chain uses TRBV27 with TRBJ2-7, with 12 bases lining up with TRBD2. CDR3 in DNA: TGTGCCAGCAGTTTACAACTAGCGGGAGGTCCTCCCTACGAGCAGTACTTC. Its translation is CASSLQLAGGPPYEQYF.